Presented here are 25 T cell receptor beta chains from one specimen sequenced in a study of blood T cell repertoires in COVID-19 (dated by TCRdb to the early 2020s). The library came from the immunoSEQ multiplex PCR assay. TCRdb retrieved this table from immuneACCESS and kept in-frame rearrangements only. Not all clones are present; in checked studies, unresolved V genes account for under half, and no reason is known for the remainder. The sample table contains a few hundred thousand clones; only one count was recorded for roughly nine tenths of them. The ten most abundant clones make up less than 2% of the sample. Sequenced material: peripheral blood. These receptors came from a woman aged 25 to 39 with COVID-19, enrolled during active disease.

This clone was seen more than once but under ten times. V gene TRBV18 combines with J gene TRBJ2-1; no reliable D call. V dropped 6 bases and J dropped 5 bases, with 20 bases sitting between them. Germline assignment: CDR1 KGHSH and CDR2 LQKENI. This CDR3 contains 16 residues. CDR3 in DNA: TGTGCCAGCTCTCTTTATTCCCACTCAATTAACAATGAGCAGTTCTTC. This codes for CASSLYSHSINNEQFF.

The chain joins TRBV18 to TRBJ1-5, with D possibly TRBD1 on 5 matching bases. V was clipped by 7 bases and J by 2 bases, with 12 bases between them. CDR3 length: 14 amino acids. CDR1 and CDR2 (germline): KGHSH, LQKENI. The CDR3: CASLAAGGNQPQHF. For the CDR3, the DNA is TGTGCCAGCTTGGCCGCGGGGGGCAATCAGCCCCAGCATTTT.

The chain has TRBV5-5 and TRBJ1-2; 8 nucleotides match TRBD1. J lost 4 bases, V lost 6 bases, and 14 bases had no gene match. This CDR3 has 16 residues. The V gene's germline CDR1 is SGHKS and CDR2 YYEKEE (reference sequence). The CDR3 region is CASTLPERTGLYGYTF. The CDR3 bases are TGTGCCAGCACCCTCCCGGAGAGGACAGGGCTCTATGGCTACACCTTC.

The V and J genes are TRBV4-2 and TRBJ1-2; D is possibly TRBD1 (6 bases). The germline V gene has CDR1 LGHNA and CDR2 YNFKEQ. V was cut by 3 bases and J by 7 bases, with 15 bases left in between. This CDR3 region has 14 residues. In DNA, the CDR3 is TGTGCCAGCAGCCAGGCCAACAGGGATTTTGGCTACACCTTC. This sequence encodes CASSQANRDFGYTF.

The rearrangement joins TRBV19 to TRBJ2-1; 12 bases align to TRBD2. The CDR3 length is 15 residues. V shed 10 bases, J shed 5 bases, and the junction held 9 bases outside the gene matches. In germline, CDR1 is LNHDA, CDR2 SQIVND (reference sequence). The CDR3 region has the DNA TGTGCCACCTCCCGACTAGCGGGGGACAACAATGAGCAGTTCTTC. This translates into CATSRLAGDNNEQFF.

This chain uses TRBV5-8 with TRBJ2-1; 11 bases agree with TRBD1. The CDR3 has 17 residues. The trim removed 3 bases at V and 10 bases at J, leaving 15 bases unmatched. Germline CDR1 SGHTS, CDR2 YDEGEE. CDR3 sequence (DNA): TGTGCCAGCAGCTGGATAGGGCAGTGGGACAGGGGGAAGGAGCAGTTCTTC. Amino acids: CASSWIGQWDRGKEQFF.

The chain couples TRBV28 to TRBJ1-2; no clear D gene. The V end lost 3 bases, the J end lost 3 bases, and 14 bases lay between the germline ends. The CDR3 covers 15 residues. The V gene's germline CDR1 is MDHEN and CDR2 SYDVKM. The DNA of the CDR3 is TGTGCCAGCAGTTTCGATGCGTTCTATGACTATGGCTACACCTTC. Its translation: CASSFDAFYDYGYTF.

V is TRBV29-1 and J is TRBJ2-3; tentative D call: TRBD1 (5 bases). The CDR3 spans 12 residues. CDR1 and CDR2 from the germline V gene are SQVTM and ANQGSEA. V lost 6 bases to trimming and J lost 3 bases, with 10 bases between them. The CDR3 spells CSVQRGTDTQYF. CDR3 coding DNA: TGCAGCGTCCAAAGGGGTACAGATACGCAGTATTTT.

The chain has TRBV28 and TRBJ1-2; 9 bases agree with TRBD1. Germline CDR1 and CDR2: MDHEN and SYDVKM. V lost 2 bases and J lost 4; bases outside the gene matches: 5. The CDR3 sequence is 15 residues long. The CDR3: CASSLGTDRGYGYTF. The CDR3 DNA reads TGTGCCAGCAGTTTAGGGACGGACAGGGGCTATGGCTACACCTTC.

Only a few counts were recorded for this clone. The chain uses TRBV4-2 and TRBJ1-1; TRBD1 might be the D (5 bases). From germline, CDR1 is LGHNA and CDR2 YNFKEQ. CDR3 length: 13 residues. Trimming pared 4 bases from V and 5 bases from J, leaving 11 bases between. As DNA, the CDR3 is TGTGCCAGCAGCCCAGGGAACCCAACTGAAGCTTTCTTT. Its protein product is CASSPGNPTEAFF.

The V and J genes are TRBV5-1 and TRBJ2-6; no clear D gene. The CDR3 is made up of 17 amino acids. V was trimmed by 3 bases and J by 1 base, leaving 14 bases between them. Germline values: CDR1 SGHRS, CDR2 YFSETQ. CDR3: CASSSWAGTSGANVLTF. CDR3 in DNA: TGCGCCAGCAGCTCGTGGGCAGGTACTTCTGGGGCCAACGTCCTGACTTTC.

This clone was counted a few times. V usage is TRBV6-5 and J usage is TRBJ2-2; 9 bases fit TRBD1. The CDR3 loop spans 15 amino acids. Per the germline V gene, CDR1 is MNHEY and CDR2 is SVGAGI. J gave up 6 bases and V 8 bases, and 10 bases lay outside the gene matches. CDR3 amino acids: CASPGGDREAGELFF. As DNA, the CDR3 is TGTGCCAGCCCCGGAGGGGACAGGGAAGCCGGGGAGCTGTTTTTT.

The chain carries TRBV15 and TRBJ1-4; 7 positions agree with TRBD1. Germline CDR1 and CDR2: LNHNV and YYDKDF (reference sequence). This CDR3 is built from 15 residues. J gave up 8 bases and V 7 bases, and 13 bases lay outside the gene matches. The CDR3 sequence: CATKSTGQVGEKLFF. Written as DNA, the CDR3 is TGTGCCACCAAGTCAACAGGACAGGTTGGGGAAAAACTGTTTTTT.

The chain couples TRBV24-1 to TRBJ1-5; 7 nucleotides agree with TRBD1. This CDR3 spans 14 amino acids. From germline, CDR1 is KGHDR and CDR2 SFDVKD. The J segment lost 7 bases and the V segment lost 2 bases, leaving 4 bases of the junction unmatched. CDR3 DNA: TGTGCCACCAGTGATTCGACAGGGCCCCAGCCCCAGCATTTT. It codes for CATSDSTGPQPQHF.

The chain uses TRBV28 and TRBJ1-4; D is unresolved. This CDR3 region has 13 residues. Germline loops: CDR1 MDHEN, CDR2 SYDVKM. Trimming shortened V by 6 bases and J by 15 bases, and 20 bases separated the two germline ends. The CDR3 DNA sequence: TGTGCCAGCAGCCTACGAACCCCCCCATTAATGTTTTTT. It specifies CASSLRTPPLMFF.

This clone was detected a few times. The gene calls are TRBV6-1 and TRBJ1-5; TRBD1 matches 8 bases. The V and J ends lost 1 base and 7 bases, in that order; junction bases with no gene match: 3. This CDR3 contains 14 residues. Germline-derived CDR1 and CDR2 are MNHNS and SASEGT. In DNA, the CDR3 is TGTGCCAGCAGTGAAGAACAGGGGGTACAGCCCCAGCATTTT. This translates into CASSEEQGVQPQHF.

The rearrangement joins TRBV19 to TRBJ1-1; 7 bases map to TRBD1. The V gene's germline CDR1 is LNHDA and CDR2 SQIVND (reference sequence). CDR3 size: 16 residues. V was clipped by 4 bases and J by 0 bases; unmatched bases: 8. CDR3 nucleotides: TGTGCCAGTAGTAGGACCGGGACAGTTCTGAACACTGAAGCTTTCTTT. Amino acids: CASSRTGTVLNTEAFF.

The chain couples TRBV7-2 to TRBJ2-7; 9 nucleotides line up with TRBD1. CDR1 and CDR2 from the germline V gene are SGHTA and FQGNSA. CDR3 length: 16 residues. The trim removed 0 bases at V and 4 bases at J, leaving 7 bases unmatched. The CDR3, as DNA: TGTGCCAGCAGCTTAGCCCCCGGGACAGGGTCGTACGAGCAGTACTTC. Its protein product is CASSLAPGTGSYEQYF.

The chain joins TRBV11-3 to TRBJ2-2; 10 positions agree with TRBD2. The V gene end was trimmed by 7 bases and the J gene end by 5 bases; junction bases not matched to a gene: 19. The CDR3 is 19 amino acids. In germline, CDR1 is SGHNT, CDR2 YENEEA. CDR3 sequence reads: CASTQGVAGGRTRTGELFF. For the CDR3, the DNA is TGTGCCAGCACCCAGGGGGTAGCGGGGGGCCGTACGAGGACCGGGGAGCTGTTTTTT.

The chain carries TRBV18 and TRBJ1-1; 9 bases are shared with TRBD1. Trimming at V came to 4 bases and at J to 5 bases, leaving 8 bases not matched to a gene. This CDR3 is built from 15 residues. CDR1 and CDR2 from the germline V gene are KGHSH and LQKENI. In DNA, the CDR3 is TGTGCCAGCTCACAAACGACAGGGGGATTTACTGAAGCTTTCTTT. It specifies CASSQTTGGFTEAFF.

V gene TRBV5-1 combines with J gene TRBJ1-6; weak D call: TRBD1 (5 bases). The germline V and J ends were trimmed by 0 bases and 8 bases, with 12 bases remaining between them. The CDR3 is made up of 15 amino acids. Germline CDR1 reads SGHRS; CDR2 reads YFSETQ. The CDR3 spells CASSLVGQGDSPLHF. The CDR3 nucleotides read TGCGCCAGCAGCTTGGTTGGGCAGGGCGATTCACCCCTCCACTTT.

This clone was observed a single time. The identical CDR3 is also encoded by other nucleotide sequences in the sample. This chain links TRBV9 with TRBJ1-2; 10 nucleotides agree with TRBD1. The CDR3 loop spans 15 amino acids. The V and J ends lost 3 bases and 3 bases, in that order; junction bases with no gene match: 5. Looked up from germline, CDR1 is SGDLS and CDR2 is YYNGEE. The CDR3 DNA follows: TGTGCCAGCAGCGCCCGACAGGGGGCATACTATGGCTACACCTTC. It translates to CASSARQGAYYGYTF.

The CDR3 reads CASGLVLSGGSYNEQFF. The DNA of the CDR3 is TGTGCTAGTGGTTTGGTACTATCAGGGGGCTCCTACAATGAGCAGTTCTTC. This rearrangement joins TRBV12-5 to TRBJ2-1, with TRBD1 matching over 7 bases. The length of the CDR3 is 17 residues. J was trimmed by 0 bases and V by 0 bases; bases with no gene match: 5. CDR1 and CDR2 (germline): LGHNT, FRNRAP.

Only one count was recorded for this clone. CDR3 protein: CASSQDAGGEQYF. The CDR3 region has the DNA TGTGCCAGCAGCCAAGACGCGGGGGGCGAGCAGTACTTC. The genes are TRBV3-1 (or the pseudogene TRBV3-2) and TRBJ2-7, with 8 positions matching TRBD2. The CDR3 runs 13 residues. The germline V gene has CDR1 LGHDT and CDR2 YNNKEL (reference sequence). Germline trimming cut 0 bases from V and 6 bases from J; bases unmatched to any gene: 1.

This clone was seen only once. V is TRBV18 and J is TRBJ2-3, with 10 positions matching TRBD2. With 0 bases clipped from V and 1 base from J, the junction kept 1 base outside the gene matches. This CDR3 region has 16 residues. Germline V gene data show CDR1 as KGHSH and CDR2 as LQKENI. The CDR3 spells CASSPPTSGRTDTQYF. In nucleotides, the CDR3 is TGTGCCAGCTCACCACCGACTAGCGGGCGCACAGATACGCAGTATTTT.